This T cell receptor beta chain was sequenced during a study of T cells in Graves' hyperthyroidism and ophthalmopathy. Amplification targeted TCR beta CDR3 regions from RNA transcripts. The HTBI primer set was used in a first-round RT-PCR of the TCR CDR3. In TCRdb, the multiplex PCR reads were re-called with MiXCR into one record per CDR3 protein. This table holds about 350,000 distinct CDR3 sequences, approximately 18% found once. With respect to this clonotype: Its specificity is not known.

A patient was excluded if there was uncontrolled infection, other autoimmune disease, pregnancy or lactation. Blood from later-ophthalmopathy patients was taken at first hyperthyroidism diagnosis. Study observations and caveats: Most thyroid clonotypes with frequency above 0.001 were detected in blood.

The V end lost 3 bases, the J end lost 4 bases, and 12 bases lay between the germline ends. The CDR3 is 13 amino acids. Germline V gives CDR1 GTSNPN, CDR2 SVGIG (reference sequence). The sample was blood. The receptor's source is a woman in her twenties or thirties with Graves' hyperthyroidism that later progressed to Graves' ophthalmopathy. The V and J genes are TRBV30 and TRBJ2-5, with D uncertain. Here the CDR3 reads CAWRPDGLETQYF. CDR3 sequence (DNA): TGTGCCTGGAGACCGGACGGATTAGAGACCCAGTACTTC.